These 10 T cell receptor beta chains came from one sample sequenced in a study of Ad26.COV2.S vaccination and SARS-CoV-2 variants. Specified treatment: over 15 received Ad26.COV2.S at low or high dose, single or two shots; roughly 5 received placebo; per-sample allocation not given. Sampling took place 63 days after the first vaccine or placebo injection. Produced via immunoSEQ multiplex PCR; TCRdb's table is partial and in-frame only. Of about 400,000 clones listed, 70% to 90% are singletons. Here the sequenced sample was peripheral blood, taken in a trial of Ad26.COV2.S vaccine versus placebo. Every receptor here comes from a person between 18 and 65 years old who received the Ad26.COV2.S COVID-19 vaccine or a placebo.

This chain joins TRBV11-3 and TRBJ1-1; 10 nucleotides line up with TRBD1. The CDR3 runs to 17 residues. Germline values: CDR1 SGHNT, CDR2 YENEEA. V lost 0 bases and J lost 2; bases outside the gene matches: 6. CDR3 sequence (DNA): TGTGCCAGCAGCTTAGAAGATAGACAGGGGGCAAACACTGAAGCTTTCTTT. Its translation: CASSLEDRQGANTEAFF. Full variable domain (rest looked up from reference TRBV11-3 and TRBJ1-1): EAGVVQSPRYKIIEKKQPVAFWCNPISGHNTLYWYLQNLGQGPELLIRYENEEAVDDSQLPKDRFSAERLKGVDSTLKIQPAELGDSAVYLCASSLEDRQGANTEAFFGQGTRLTVV.

The sample holds one count of this clone. The same CDR3 can be traced to other DNA sequences in this sample. This sequence joins TRBV27 and TRBJ2-1; 11 bases fit TRBD2. From germline, CDR1 is MNHEY and CDR2 SMNVEV (reference sequence). V trimming: 2 bases; J trimming: 4 bases; junction bases outside the gene matches: 1. The CDR3 is 15 residues long. CDR3 bases: TGTGCCAGCAGTTTAGGGACTAGCGGTTACAATGAGCAGTTCTTC. Amino acids: CASSLGTSGYNEQFF.

The rearrangement uses TRBV30 and TRBJ1-3; 7 bases align to TRBD1. This CDR3 region has 12 residues. Looked up from germline, CDR1 is GTSNPN and CDR2 is SVGIG (reference sequence). J lost 3 bases, V lost 6 bases, and 2 bases had no gene match. The CDR3 loop is CACRDSGNTIYF. CDR3 DNA sequence: TGTGCCTGCCGGGACAGTGGAAACACCATATATTTT.

The chain has TRBV18 and TRBJ1-1; D unclear. Germline CDR1 and CDR2: KGHSH and LQKENI. The CDR3 is made up of 13 amino acids. Between the trimmed V and J ends, which lost 4 bases and 3 bases, there was a span of 9 bases. The CDR3 protein is CASSLRVDTEAFF. The CDR3 coding sequence is TGTGCCAGCTCACTTAGGGTGGACACTGAAGCTTTCTTT.

This clone has only one observation. V gene TRBV7-9 combines with J gene TRBJ2-1, with TRBD2 matching 10 bases. V lost 8 bases and J lost 9; bases outside the gene matches: 10. The CDR3 runs 14 residues. CDR1 is SEHNR, CDR2 FQNEAQ, per germline (reference sequence). Here the CDR3 DNA reads TGTGCCAGCGGGCTAGCGGGAGAACTAGCTGAGCAGTTCTTC. Its protein product is CASGLAGELAEQFF.

V is TRBV7-3 and J is TRBJ2-3, with no clear D. Trimming cost V 4 bases and J 1 base, with 15 bases left between them. The CDR3 length is 16 residues. Germline V gene lookup returns CDR1 SGHTA and CDR2 FQGTGA. CDR3 in amino acids: CASSSYGPVGTDTQYF. CDR3 in DNA: TGTGCCAGCAGCTCCTACGGGCCGGTGGGCACAGATACGCAGTATTTT.

The V gene is TRBV5-1, the J gene TRBJ2-3, with 9 nucleotides matching TRBD2. CDR1 is SGHRS and CDR2 is YFSETQ in the germline V gene. Losses at the gene ends were 6 bases for V and 4 bases for J; bases not matched to a gene: 6. This CDR3 has 14 amino acids. The CDR3 DNA follows: TGCGCCAGCATCCCGGTAGCGGGAGCAGATACGCAGTATTTT. It encodes CASIPVAGADTQYF.

J is TRBJ1-3 and V is TRBV7-2, with D possibly matching TRBD1 (5 bases). This CDR3 is built from 18 residues. V lost 4 bases and J 0 bases, leaving 19 bases between the germline ends. Per germline, CDR1 SGHTA and CDR2 FQGNSA. In DNA, the CDR3 is TGTGCCAGCAGCTCCCCGGCCGCGGGTGACAGCTCTGGAAACACCATATATTTT. This sequence encodes CASSSPAAGDSSGNTIYF.

This clone has a handful of counts. The gene calls are TRBV27 and TRBJ2-7, with 10 bases that match TRBD1. CDR1 and CDR2 from the germline V gene are MNHEY and SMNVEV (reference sequence). There are 12 residues in the CDR3. V gave up 8 bases and J gave up 5 bases; unmatched junction bases: 3. The CDR3 here is CASGQGGNEQYF. CDR3 nucleotide sequence: TGTGCCAGCGGACAGGGGGGAAACGAGCAGTACTTC.

V usage is TRBV9 and J usage is TRBJ2-7; 8 bases are a match to TRBD2. The CDR3 extends over 14 amino acids. V trimming: 2 bases; J trimming: 3 bases; junction bases outside the gene matches: 4. Germline V CDR1 and CDR2: SGDLS, YYNGEE. Here the CDR3 DNA reads TGTGCCAGCAGCGTCGGGACTAGTCTCTACGAGCAGTACTTC. It specifies CASSVGTSLYEQYF. The whole variable domain, filled in from reference TRBV9 and TRBJ2-7, reads DSGVTQTPKHLITATGQRVTLRCSPRSGDLSVYWYQQSLDQGLQFLIQYYNGEERAKGNILERFSAQQFPDLHSELNLSSLELGDSALYFCASSVGTSLYEQYFGPGTRLTVT.